The rows below give T cell receptor beta chains drawn from one sample of a study of regulatory T cells in long-lasting Graves disease. TCRdb used MiXCR to reprocess the multiplex PCR reads, holding one entry per CDR3 protein. The data show almost 350,000 distinct CDR3 sequences, around 19% seen once. Material: peripheral blood mononuclear cells (PBMCs), obtained when the disease was refractory, from a patient treated with antithyroid drugs. Receptors were obtained from a female donor with Graves disease. CDR3s include the opening cysteine and the closing phenylalanine or tryptophan. The size entry is marked missing in some rows and otherwise reads once, few, many or a size class.

clone size: many
V gene: TRBV14
CDR3 protein: CASSPDHLGVEKLFF

clone size: many
V gene: TRBV6-2/TRBV6-3
CDR3 protein: CASSEGTGLYEQYF

clone size: -
V gene: TRBV14
CDR3 protein: CASSQGPGNLFEKLFF

clone size: many
V gene: TRBV12-3/TRBV12-4
CDR3 protein: CASTGQQNSPLHF

clone size: few
V gene: TRBV3-1
CDR3 protein: CASSPTGGRLARGELFF

clone size: -
V gene: TRBV7-2
CDR3 protein: CASSLEGRLMNTEAFF

clone size: -
V gene: TRBV9
CDR3 protein: CASSARQVSGGGGYTF

clone size: -
V gene: TRBV30
CDR3 protein: CAWNTGQGNTETFF

clone size: few
V gene: TRBV9
CDR3 protein: CASSTRTSGSRETQYF

clone size: -
V gene: TRBV12-3/TRBV12-4
CDR3 protein: CASNNEAGSPPHEQFF

clone size: medium-sized
V gene: TRBV2
CDR3 protein: CASSVQGAGLNIQYF

clone size: -
V gene: TRBV14
CDR3 protein: CASSQRGAHEKLFF

clone size: few
V gene: TRBV19
CDR3 protein: CASSMERKIWTGYTF

clone size: many
V gene: TRBV28
CDR3 protein: CASSGLAGGYAGELFF

clone size: -
V gene: TRBV28
CDR3 protein: CASSLEDRGFHEQYF

clone size: -
V gene: TRBV2
CDR3 protein: CASKGTSGITDTQYF

clone size: few
V gene: TRBV18
CDR3 protein: CASSYDRGRDQPQHF

clone size: -
V gene: TRBV7-9
CDR3 protein: CASSRLAGGIKTQYF

clone size: few
V gene: TRBV29-1
CDR3 protein: CSAEDISYEQYF

clone size: many
V gene: TRBV28
CDR3 protein: CASSPTSGGSYEQYF

clone size: few
V gene: TRBV4-3
CDR3 protein: CASRMTKNNEQFF

clone size: -
V gene: TRBV6-5
CDR3 protein: CASSYSLGLYEQYF

clone size: many
V gene: TRBV12-5
CDR3 protein: CASGFPNRDPANYGYTF

clone size: -
V gene: TRBV11-2
CDR3 protein: CASSYLVGQGYTKAFF

clone size: -
V gene: TRBV19
CDR3 protein: CASTMAGWSSYNSPLHF

clone size: many
V gene: TRBV6-5
CDR3 protein: CASSYGPTSLFPETQYF

clone size: few
V gene: TRBV19
CDR3 protein: CASSIKPGQETQYF

clone size: -
V gene: TRBV2
CDR3 protein: CASNPGTGSHYEQYF

clone size: few
V gene: TRBV5-1
CDR3 protein: CASSFQANYEQYF

clone size: few
V gene: TRBV19
CDR3 protein: CASSKPGQGASAEAFF

clone size: -
V gene: TRBV4-2
CDR3 protein: CASSQEVGRAEQYF

clone size: -
V gene: TRBV7-2
CDR3 protein: CASSRTSGINTGELFF

clone size: -
V gene: TRBV4-3
CDR3 protein: CASSHKGPRDIAYEQYF

clone size: many
V gene: TRBV7-9
CDR3 protein: CASSLGTGDNQPQHF

clone size: many
V gene: TRBV27
CDR3 protein: CASSLGVTAPQHF

clone size: -
V gene: TRBV7-3
CDR3 protein: CASSAGLGQSDTQYF